These 6 T cell receptor beta chains were all obtained from the same sample, sequenced in a study of beta chain features in type 1 diabetes. Expressed TCRB transcripts were sequenced after all isolated RNA was converted to cDNA. The protocol was immunoSEQ multiplex PCR, while the TCRdb copy is restricted to in-frame clones and leaves out a portion. Altogether about 350,000 clones are present, roughly a fifth being singletons, with the ten largest covering under 0.055%. The sample was naive CD4+ T cells from blood. The receptors shown here come from a woman between 18 and 29 years old in good health.

The genes are TRBV19 and TRBJ1-6, with D maybe TRBD1 (5 bases). The CDR3 consists of 17 residues. Germline V gene data show CDR1 as LNHDA and CDR2 as SQIVND (reference sequence). V shed 6 bases and J shed 10 bases, with 25 bases lying between them. CDR3 region: CASSGKGRARVWSPLHF. The CDR3 nucleotides read TGTGCCAGTAGCGGCAAGGGCAGGGCAAGGGTATGGTCACCCCTCCACTTT.

The chain is built from TRBV4-3 and TRBJ2-7; 7 bases agree with TRBD2. V gave up 0 bases and J gave up 3 bases; unmatched junction bases: 5. CDR3 size: 15 residues. Germline loops: CDR1 LGHNA, CDR2 YSLEER. The CDR3 sequence: CASSQEAGFFYEQYF. The CDR3 DNA follows: TGCGCCAGCAGCCAAGAAGCGGGGTTCTTCTACGAGCAGTACTTC.

The V gene is TRBV2, the J gene TRBJ2-1; D is undetermined. Germline V gene lookup returns CDR1 SNHLY and CDR2 FYNNEI. With 7 bases removed from V and 4 bases from J, the gap between germline ends came to 8 bases. This CDR3 is built from 12 residues. The CDR3, as DNA: TGTGCCAGCAACGGCGGTTACAATGAGCAGTTCTTC. It translates to CASNGGYNEQFF.

The V call is TRBV30, the J call TRBJ2-7, with D maybe TRBD1 (6 bases). Trimming removed 0 bases at V and 5 bases at J, with 11 bases between. CDR1 and CDR2 (germline): GTSNPN, SVGIG (reference sequence). This CDR3 has 13 amino acids. This CDR3 reads CAWSVGGGNEQYF. The CDR3 nucleotides are TGTGCCTGGAGTGTAGGGGGTGGAAACGAGCAGTACTTC.

This clone was seen more than once but under ten times. V and J are TRBV30 and TRBJ1-2; TRBD1 matches 7 bases. Germline CDR1 and CDR2: GTSNPN and SVGIG (reference sequence). This CDR3 spans 14 amino acids. V shed 0 bases, J shed 6 bases, and the junction held 7 bases outside the gene matches. CDR3 bases: TGTGCCTGGAGTGTAAAGACAGGGCGCGATGGCTACACCTTC. This translates into CAWSVKTGRDGYTF.

This clone appeared a few times. The V gene is TRBV9, the J gene TRBJ1-5, with no clear D. The CDR3 runs to 13 residues. Trimming took off 0 bases at V and 7 bases at J, with 8 bases between the two ends. Looked up from germline, CDR1 is SGDLS and CDR2 is YYNGEE. For the CDR3, the DNA is TGTGCCAGCAGCGTAGGAGGGAGGCAGCCCCAGCATTTT. This sequence encodes CASSVGGRQPQHF.